This TCR beta chain was captured in a study of naive and memory T cell subsets. Study-level points and caveats: This RNA-based method may be sensitive to activation-related transcript changes.

This CDR3 is 16 amino acids long. Germline CDR1 SQVTM, CDR2 ANQGSEA. Trimming at V came to 6 bases and at J to 3 bases, leaving 10 bases not matched to a gene. Four PCR rounds used nested alpha and beta constant region primers plus the SP2 primer. Reverse transcription of blood and skin TCR RNA was primed at alpha and beta constant regions. TCRdb passed the 5' RACE reads through MiXCR, listing each CDR3 protein once. The table shows 55,000 to 70,000 distinct CDR3 sequences, with more than 7.5% occurring only once. A UMI-containing oligonucleotide was joined by 3' ligation to the TCR cDNA template. Whole blood, 2.5 ml, came from adult healthy volunteers. Input was 1 to 1000 ng of DNase-treated total RNA without cell sorting. This clonotype was picked up a small number of times. Its antigen is not identified.

The V gene is TRBV29-1, the J gene TRBJ2-3, with 12 bases that match TRBD1. The sequence derives from a female donor in good health. For the CDR3, the DNA is TGCAGCGTGGTATCCGGGACAGGGGGCAGGACAGATACGCAGTATTTT. Translation gives CSVVSGTGGRTDTQYF.